What follows are 30 T cell receptor beta chains derived from one specimen sequenced in a study of cytomegalovirus exposure and HLA in healthy donors. PCR involved 60 Vbeta and 13 Jbeta primers. Repertoires were generated with immunoSEQ multiplex PCR, while TCRdb's copy carries only in-frame clones and drops some. The top ten clones hold 3.7% of a sample with about 160,000 clones, 70% to 80% of them seen once. The sequencing input was PBMCs. The receptors were gathered from a man in his thirties or forties in good health and CMV-seropositive.

This chain links TRBV20-1 with TRBJ2-3; maybe TRBD2 (6 bases). Trimming cost V 3 bases and J 5 bases, with 6 bases left between them. Germline assignment: CDR1 DFQATT and CDR2 SNEGSKA (reference sequence). CDR3 length: 11 residues. Written as DNA, the CDR3 is TGCAGTGCTAGGGGAGGAGATACGCAGTATTTT. This gives the protein CSARGGDTQYF.

This rearrangement joins TRBV4-1 to TRBJ1-5; possibly TRBD1 for D (5 bases). CDR1 and CDR2 from the germline V gene are MGHRA and YSYEKL. V shed 3 bases and J shed 1 base, with 13 bases lying between them. The CDR3 sequence is 16 residues long. The CDR3 reads CASSQGRTSSNQPQHF. The CDR3, as DNA: TGCGCCAGCAGCCAGGGTCGGACAAGCAGCAATCAGCCCCAGCATTTT.

This clone was observed a few times. V gene TRBV19 combines with J gene TRBJ2-7; possibly TRBD2 for D (5 bases). CDR1 is LNHDA, CDR2 SQIVND, per germline (reference sequence). The length of the CDR3 is 14 residues. V lost 7 bases, J lost 2 bases, and 15 bases lay in between. DNA for the CDR3: TGTGCCAGTAACTCCGGACTGGAGCCCTACGAGCAGTACTTC. Protein product: CASNSGLEPYEQYF.

The genes are TRBV7-2 and TRBJ2-7; no firm D call. Germline V gene sequence: CDR1 SGHTA, CDR2 FQGNSA. The length of the CDR3 is 14 residues. Trimming removed 1 base from V and 1 base from J, with 8 bases in between. Here the CDR3 reads CASSLGPKSYEQYF. In nucleotides, the CDR3 is TGTGCCAGCAGCTTAGGGCCCAAATCCTACGAGCAGTACTTC.

This clone is medium-sized (0.01 to 0.1%). The chain recombines TRBV7-9 with TRBJ1-2; TRBD1 might be the D (5 bases). There are 15 residues in the CDR3. V was pared by 3 bases and J by 2 bases, with 13 bases between. Germline CDR1 reads SEHNR; CDR2 reads FQNEAQ (reference sequence). Written as DNA, the CDR3 is TGTGCCAGCAGCTTTACGACAGAGGAAAACTATGGCTACACCTTC. Translated: CASSFTTEENYGYTF.

This clone has only one observation. The chain carries TRBV7-6 and TRBJ1-6, with TRBD1 as a possible D gene (5 bases). Germline-derived CDR1 and CDR2 are SGHVS and FNYEAQ. The CDR3 contains 15 residues. V was pared by 6 bases and J by 9 bases, with 18 bases between. CDR3 DNA: TGTGCCAGCAGTCAAGGGGCAGAATGGGGTTCACCCCTCCACTTT. This sequence encodes CASSQGAEWGSPLHF.

This chain links TRBV19 with TRBJ2-6; 11 bases are a match to TRBD1. The CDR3 totals 18 residues. V lost 4 bases and J lost 2; bases outside the gene matches: 7. Germline lookup yields CDR1 LNHDA and CDR2 SQIVND (reference sequence). CDR3 loop: CASSTKGQGVAGANVLTF. In DNA form, the CDR3 reads TGTGCCAGTAGTACGAAGGGACAGGGGGTTGCTGGGGCCAACGTCCTGACTTTC.

The genes are TRBV5-1 and TRBJ2-3; D is ambiguous. The V gene's germline CDR1 is SGHRS and CDR2 YFSETQ. This CDR3 spans 15 amino acids. With 4 bases removed from V and 0 bases from J, the gap between germline ends came to 12 bases. The CDR3 protein is CASSKLGGSTDTQYF. In DNA, the CDR3 is TGCGCCAGCAGCAAGTTAGGCGGTAGCACAGATACGCAGTATTTT.

This clone was counted once. The chain has TRBV15 and TRBJ2-1; 9 bases align to TRBD2. V dropped 3 bases and J dropped 7; count of bases not matched to a gene: 10. This CDR3 is built from 16 residues. Looked up from germline, CDR1 is LNHNV and CDR2 is YYDKDF (reference sequence). Here the CDR3 reads CATSSLQRGAMNEQFF. The CDR3 nucleotides read TGTGCCACCAGCAGTCTCCAGCGGGGGGCGATGAATGAGCAGTTCTTC.

The chain joins TRBV6-6 to TRBJ1-3; 7 positions match TRBD1. The CDR3 spans 14 residues. V dropped 7 bases and J dropped 7; count of bases not matched to a gene: 10. Germline V lookup: CDR1 MNHNY, CDR2 SVGAGI (reference sequence). The chain's CDR3 is CASNIQGRLNTIYF. The CDR3 DNA follows: TGTGCCAGCAACATACAGGGGCGGTTGAACACCATATATTTT.

CDR3 loop: CASSRGQGAQGNEQFF. CDR3 DNA sequence: TGCGCCAGCAGCCGCGGACAGGGGGCCCAGGGCAATGAGCAGTTCTTC. The V gene is TRBV4-1, the J gene TRBJ2-1; 11 bases line up with TRBD1. The CDR3 is 16 amino acids. Per the germline V gene, CDR1 is MGHRA and CDR2 is YSYEKL. J was trimmed by 6 bases and V by 4 bases; bases with no gene match: 8.

The CDR3 protein is CASVGGDADTQYF. CDR3 bases: TGTGCTAGTGTTGGAGGGGATGCAGATACGCAGTATTTT. The rearrangement uses TRBV12-5 and TRBJ2-3, with D perhaps TRBD2 (6 bases). V was pared by 7 bases and J by 4 bases, with 12 bases between. The CDR3 totals 13 residues. Germline values: CDR1 LGHNT, CDR2 FRNRAP.

The CDR3 loop reads CASSSSGGNYGYTF. The CDR3, as DNA: TGTGCCAGCAGCTCTAGTGGTGGGAACTATGGCTACACCTTC. The chain is built from TRBV27 and TRBJ1-2; D unclear. The CDR3 totals 14 residues. The V end lost 6 bases, the J end lost 2 bases, and 13 bases lay between the germline ends. The germline V gene has CDR1 MNHEY and CDR2 SMNVEV (reference sequence).

The chain carries TRBV9 and TRBJ2-5, with D perhaps matching TRBD1 (5 bases). The J call may be mistaken, given a closer DNA end match to TRBJ2-7. Germline assignment: CDR1 SGDLS and CDR2 YYNGEE. The CDR3 loop spans 13 amino acids. Here the CDR3 reads CASSKPGSYEQYF. The CDR3 nucleotides read TGTGCCAGCAGCAAGCCAGGGTCCTACGAGCAGTACTTC.

The chain recombines TRBV4-1 with TRBJ2-7, with D possibly TRBD1 on 6 matching bases. The germline CDR1 and CDR2 sequences are MGHRA and YSYEKL. The CDR3 is 18 amino acids. With 2 bases removed from V and 0 bases from J, the gap between germline ends came to 20 bases. The CDR3 coding sequence is TGCGCCAGCAGCCAATCAGGGAAAACAGGGTTAAACTCCTACGAGCAGTACTTC. It yields the protein CASSQSGKTGLNSYEQYF.

This clone turned up a few times. V and J are TRBV30 and TRBJ1-1, with D hard to call. The V end was cut by 3 bases, the J end by 0 bases, with 5 bases between. Germline V gives CDR1 GTSNPN, CDR2 SVGIG (reference sequence). CDR3 size: 12 residues. CDR3 residues: CAWRQVNTEAFF. CDR3 DNA sequence: TGTGCCTGGAGGCAGGTGAACACTGAAGCTTTCTTT.

The rearrangement links TRBV5-5 to TRBJ1-4; possible D gene TRBD1, 6 bases. Germline V gene sequence: CDR1 SGHKS, CDR2 YYEKEE (reference sequence). The V end was cut by 1 base, the J end by 5 bases, with 12 bases between. There are 15 residues in the CDR3. The DNA of the CDR3 is TGTGCCAGCAGCTTGTTTGGGCAGGGGAATGAAAAACTGTTTTTT. This gives the protein CASSLFGQGNEKLFF.

V is TRBV14 and J is TRBJ2-7, with D unclear. Germline V lookup: CDR1 SGHDN, CDR2 FVKESK. This CDR3 region has 12 residues. V was shortened by 0 bases and J by 2 bases, with 2 bases between the two germline ends. The CDR3 DNA reads TGTGCCAGCAGCCAAGATACCTACGAGCAGTACTTC. Its protein product is CASSQDTYEQYF.

The V and J genes are TRBV7-6 and TRBJ2-5; the D gene is possibly TRBD1 (5 bases). Germline lookup yields CDR1 SGHVS and CDR2 FNYEAQ. V lost 4 bases and J 2 bases, leaving 17 bases between the germline ends. CDR3 length equals 16 residues. The chain's CDR3 is CASSSRYRQIQETQYF. CDR3 nucleotides: TGTGCCAGCAGCTCGAGGTACAGACAGATTCAAGAGACCCAGTACTTC.

This sequence joins TRBV18 and TRBJ1-4; possibly TRBD1 for D (5 bases). The CDR3 runs to 15 residues. The V gene lost 3 bases and the J gene lost 5 bases, with 13 bases spanning the gap. Germline assignment: CDR1 KGHSH and CDR2 LQKENI. CDR3 DNA sequence: TGTGCCAGCTCACCCCGGGGACGGGGGAATGAAAAACTGTTTTTT. Residues: CASSPRGRGNEKLFF.

The genes are TRBV19 and TRBJ1-5; 8 bases line up with TRBD1. The CDR3 is made up of 16 amino acids. J was trimmed by 7 bases and V by 1 base; bases with no gene match: 9. Per germline, CDR1 LNHDA and CDR2 SQIVND (reference sequence). CDR3 region: CASSIVGRGQEQPQHF. CDR3 sequence (DNA): TGTGCCAGTAGTATAGTGGGCAGGGGGCAGGAACAGCCCCAGCATTTT.

CDR3 protein: CASSLSPGRPNTEAFF. The DNA for the CDR3 is TGTGCCAGCAGCTTATCGCCAGGGCGACCGAACACTGAAGCTTTCTTT. The chain joins TRBV7-2 to TRBJ1-1; a possible D gene is TRBD1 (5 bases). Germline values: CDR1 SGHTA, CDR2 FQGNSA. The CDR3 has 16 residues. The V gene lost 2 bases and the J gene lost 1 base, with 14 bases spanning the gap.

This chain links TRBV9 with TRBJ1-3; 8 bases map to TRBD1. The CDR3 contains 19 residues. Germline trimming cut 2 bases from V and 0 bases from J; bases unmatched to any gene: 13. CDR1 and CDR2 from the germline V gene are SGDLS and YYNGEE. CDR3 nucleotide sequence: TGTGCCAGCAGCGTCAGTACGCACCGGACAGGGAACTCTGGAAACACCATATATTTT. Translating gives CASSVSTHRTGNSGNTIYF.

The DNA for the CDR3 is TGTGCCAGCAGTTTACTAAACAGGGTCCAGTACGAGCAGTACTTC. Translated, it gives CASSLLNRVQYEQYF. The chain links TRBV27 to TRBJ2-7; TRBD1 is a possible D gene (6 bases). The CDR3 totals 15 residues. The germline V and J ends were trimmed by 2 bases and 4 bases, with 15 bases remaining between them. CDR1 and CDR2 from the germline V gene are MNHEY and SMNVEV (reference sequence).

This sequence joins TRBV10-3 and TRBJ1-5, with D perhaps TRBD1 (6 bases). Between the trimmed V and J ends, which lost 2 bases and 5 bases, there was a span of 10 bases. The CDR3 has 14 amino acids. Germline CDR1 ENHRY, CDR2 SYGVKD. The CDR3 here is CAISETGWDQPQHF. The CDR3 DNA reads as TGTGCCATCAGTGAGACAGGGTGGGATCAGCCCCAGCATTTT.

This CDR3 is CASSGQGTYEQYF. Here the CDR3 DNA reads TGTGCCAGCAGCGGACAGGGGACCTACGAGCAGTACTTC. The chain carries TRBV27 and TRBJ2-7; TRBD1 aligns across 9 bases. The CDR3 length is 13 residues. The germline V gene encodes CDR1 MNHEY and CDR2 SMNVEV (reference sequence). The trim removed 6 bases at V and 2 bases at J, leaving 2 bases unmatched.

This sequence joins TRBV10-3 and TRBJ2-1; 10 nucleotides agree with TRBD1. CDR1 ENHRY and CDR2 SYGVKD come from the germline V gene. After removal of 3 bases from V and 1 base from J, the junction contained 6 bases not matched to a gene. The CDR3 is 17 amino acids. The CDR3, as DNA: TGTGCCATCAGTGACCTACGACAGGGGGCTTCCTACAATGAGCAGTTCTTC. Amino acid sequence: CAISDLRQGASYNEQFF.

This chain uses TRBV12-5 with TRBJ1-5, with D possibly being TRBD1 (6 bases). The CDR3 loop spans 13 amino acids. Germline assignment: CDR1 LGHNT and CDR2 FRNRAP. Between the trimmed V and J ends, which lost 7 bases and 6 bases, there was a span of 13 bases. CDR3 nucleotides: TGTGCTAGTGTTACAGGGATTCGTCAGCCCCAGCATTTT. Encoded protein: CASVTGIRQPQHF.

V and J are TRBV2 and TRBJ2-7, with 8 bases lining up with TRBD2. The CDR3 runs 14 residues. Germline V lookup: CDR1 SNHLY, CDR2 FYNNEI. Trimming removed 10 bases from V and 1 base from J; junction bases left unmatched: 9. The CDR3: CATEPRGGSYEQYF. The CDR3 DNA reads TGTGCCACCGAACCCCGGGGGGGATCCTACGAGCAGTACTTC.

CDR3 nucleotides: TGCGCCAGCAGCTTGGCTTCAGAGACCCAGTACTTC. Translation gives CASSLASETQYF. This chain links TRBV5-1 with TRBJ2-5, with D uncertain. Trimming cost V 0 bases and J 4 bases, with 4 bases left between them. The CDR3 is made up of 12 amino acids. The germline CDR1 and CDR2 sequences are SGHRS and YFSETQ.